The clone carrying this T cell receptor beta chain was seen more than once but under ten times. Antigen: not known. This entry comes from a study of T-cell memory formation after mild COVID-19. Study-wide findings and caveats: Most CD4+ clones that shrank were in CM and EM, while CD8+ ones turned up in EMRA. Pre-infection memory held some responding clones, suggesting pre-existing cross-reactive T cells responded. Clones contracting over day 15 to 85 were CD4/CD8 balanced, with later expanders leaning CD4+.

J gave up 6 bases and V 4 bases, and 8 bases lay outside the gene matches. Germline V gene lookup returns CDR1 SGHRS and CDR2 YFSETQ. CDR3 length: 14 amino acids. From 5'RACE with constant-segment primers came TCR alpha and TCR beta cDNA libraries that carried sample barcodes and UMIs. TCRdb analysed the 5' RACE reads with MiXCR anew, one entry per CDR3 protein. The sample lists approximately 98,000 distinct CDR3 sequences, over 15% occurring once. Sequencing was carried out using PBMCs or a T cell subset sorted from them (not recorded which). The clonotype was recovered from a man aged 18 to 29 who had mild COVID-19 (a few samples of this study predate the infection). Cell type and time point are not known. V usage is TRBV5-1 and J usage is TRBJ2-3; 7 positions agree with TRBD1. CDR3 sequence: CASSLRQGFDTQYF. CDR3 bases: TGCGCCAGCAGCCTCCGACAGGGTTTCGATACGCAGTATTTT.